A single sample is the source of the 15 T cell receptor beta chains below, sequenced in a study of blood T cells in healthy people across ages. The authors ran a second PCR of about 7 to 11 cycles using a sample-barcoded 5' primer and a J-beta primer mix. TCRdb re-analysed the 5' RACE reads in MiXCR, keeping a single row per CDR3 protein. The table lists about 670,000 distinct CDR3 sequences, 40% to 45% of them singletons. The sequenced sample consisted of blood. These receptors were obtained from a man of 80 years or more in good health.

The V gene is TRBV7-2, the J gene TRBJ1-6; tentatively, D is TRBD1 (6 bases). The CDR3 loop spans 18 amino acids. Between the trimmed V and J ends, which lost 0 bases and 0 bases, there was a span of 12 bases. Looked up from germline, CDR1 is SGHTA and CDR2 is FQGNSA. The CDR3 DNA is TGTGCCAGCAGCTTAGCAGGGGGTAGCTGCTCCTATAATTCACCCCTCCACTTT. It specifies CASSLAGGSCSYNSPLHF.

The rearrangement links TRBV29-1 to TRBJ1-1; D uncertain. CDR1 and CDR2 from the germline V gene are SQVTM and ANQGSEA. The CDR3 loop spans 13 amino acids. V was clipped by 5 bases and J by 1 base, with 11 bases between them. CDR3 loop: CSVIPDGNTEAFF. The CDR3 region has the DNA TGCAGCGTTATACCGGACGGGAACACTGAAGCTTTCTTT.

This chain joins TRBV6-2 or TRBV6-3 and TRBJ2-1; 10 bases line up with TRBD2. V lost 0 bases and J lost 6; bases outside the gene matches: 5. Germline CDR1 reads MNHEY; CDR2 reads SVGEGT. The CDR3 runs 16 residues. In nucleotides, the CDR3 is TGTGCCAGCAGTTACTCGGGGACTAGCGTAGGCAATGAGCAGTTCTTC. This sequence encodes CASSYSGTSVGNEQFF.

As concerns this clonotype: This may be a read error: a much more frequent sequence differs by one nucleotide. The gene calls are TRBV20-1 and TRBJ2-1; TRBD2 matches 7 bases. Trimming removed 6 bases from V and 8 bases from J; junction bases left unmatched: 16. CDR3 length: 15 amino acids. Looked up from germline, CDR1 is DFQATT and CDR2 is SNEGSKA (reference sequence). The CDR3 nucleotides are TGCAGTGCCGGACAAGGCGGACTAGTGGCCCATGAGCAGTTCTTC. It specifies CSAGQGGLVAHEQFF.

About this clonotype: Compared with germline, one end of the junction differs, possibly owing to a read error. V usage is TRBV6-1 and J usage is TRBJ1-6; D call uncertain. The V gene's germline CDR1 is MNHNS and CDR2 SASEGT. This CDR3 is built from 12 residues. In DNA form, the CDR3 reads TGTGCCAGCAGTGAGGAGGGTTCACCCCCCCACTTT. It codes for CASSEEGSPPHF.

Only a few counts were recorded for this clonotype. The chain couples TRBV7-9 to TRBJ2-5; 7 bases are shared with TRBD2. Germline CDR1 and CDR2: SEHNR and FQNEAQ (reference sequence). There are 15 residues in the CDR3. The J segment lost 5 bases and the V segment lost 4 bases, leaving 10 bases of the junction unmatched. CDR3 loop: CASSSGLVKYETQYF. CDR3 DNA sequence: TGTGCCAGCAGCTCCGGACTAGTCAAGTACGAGACCCAGTACTTC.

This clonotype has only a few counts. The CDR3 nucleotides are TGCGCCAGCAGCTTGCAGGCCTTCCCGACGAACACTGAAGCTTTCTTT. Encoded protein: CASSLQAFPTNTEAFF. V gene TRBV5-1 combines with J gene TRBJ1-1, with D unresolved. V was clipped by 1 base and J by 1 base, with 14 bases between them. The CDR3 length is 16 residues. Germline assignment: CDR1 SGHRS and CDR2 YFSETQ.

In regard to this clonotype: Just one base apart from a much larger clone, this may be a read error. The CDR3 bases are TGCAGTGTTCGAACCCTAGACTCCCAGTATTTT. This sequence encodes CSVRTLDSQYF. The chain has TRBV20-1 and TRBJ2-3; D is ambiguous. In germline, CDR1 is DFQATT, CDR2 SNEGSKA (reference sequence). V dropped 7 bases and J dropped 12 bases, with 17 bases sitting between them. CDR3 length: 11 residues.

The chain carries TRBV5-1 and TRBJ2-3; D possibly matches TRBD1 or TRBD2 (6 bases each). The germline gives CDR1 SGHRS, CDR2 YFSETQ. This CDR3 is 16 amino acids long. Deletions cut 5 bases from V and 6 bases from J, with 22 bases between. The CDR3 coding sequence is TGCGCCAGCAGTCGCCGCTCCGGGGGCGGTGTGGATACGCAGTATTTT. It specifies CASSRRSGGGVDTQYF.

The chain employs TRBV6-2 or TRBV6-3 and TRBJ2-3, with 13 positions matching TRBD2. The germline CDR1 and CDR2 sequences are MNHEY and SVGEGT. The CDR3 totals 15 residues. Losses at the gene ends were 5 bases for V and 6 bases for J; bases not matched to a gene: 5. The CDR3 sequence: CASSDRTSGGDTQYF. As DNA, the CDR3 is TGTGCCAGCAGTGACCGGACTAGCGGGGGCGATACGCAGTATTTT.

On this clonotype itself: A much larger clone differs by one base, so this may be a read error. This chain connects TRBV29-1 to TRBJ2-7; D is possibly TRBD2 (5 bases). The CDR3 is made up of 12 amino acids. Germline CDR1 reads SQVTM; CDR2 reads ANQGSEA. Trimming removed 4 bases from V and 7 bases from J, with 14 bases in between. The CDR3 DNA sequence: TGCAGCGTTGTGGAGGCTCTTGATGAGCAGTACTTC. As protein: CSVVEALDEQYF.

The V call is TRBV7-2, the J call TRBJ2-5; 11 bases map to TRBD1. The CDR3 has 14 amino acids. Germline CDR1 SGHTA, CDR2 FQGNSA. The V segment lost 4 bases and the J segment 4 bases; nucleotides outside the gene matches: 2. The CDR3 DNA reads TGTGCCAGCAGCTGGACAGGGGGCACAGAGACCCAGTACTTC. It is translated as CASSWTGGTETQYF.

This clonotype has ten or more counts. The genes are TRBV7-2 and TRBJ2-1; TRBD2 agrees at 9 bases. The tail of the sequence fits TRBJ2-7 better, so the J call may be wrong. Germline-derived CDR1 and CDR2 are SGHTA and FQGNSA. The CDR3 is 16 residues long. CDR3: CASSWGPGLAYNEQYF. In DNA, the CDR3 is TGTGCCAGCAGCTGGGGTCCGGGACTAGCCTACAATGAGCAGTACTTC.

This CDR3 is CASRDGPGELFF. DNA for the CDR3: TGTGCCAGCAGGGACGGACCCGGGGAGCTGTTTTTT. The V gene is TRBV6-2 or TRBV6-3, the J gene TRBJ2-2; D unresolved. The germline V gene has CDR1 MNHEY and CDR2 SVGEGT. The V end was cut by 6 bases, the J end by 6 bases, with 8 bases between. The CDR3 contains 12 residues.

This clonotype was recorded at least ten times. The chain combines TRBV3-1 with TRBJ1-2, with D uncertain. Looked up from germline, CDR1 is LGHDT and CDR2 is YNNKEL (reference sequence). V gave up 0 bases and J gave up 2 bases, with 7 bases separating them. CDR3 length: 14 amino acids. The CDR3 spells CASSQESRNYGYTF. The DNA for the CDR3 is TGTGCCAGCAGCCAAGAGAGCAGAAACTATGGCTACACCTTC.